Below are 32 T cell receptor beta chains sequenced from a single sample in a study of early stage breast cancer tumors. TCRdb's copy holds only in-frame clones and misses some; the assay was immunoSEQ multiplex PCR. In the table there are some 32,000 clones, roughly 77% of which are singletons. Sequenced input: breast tumor tissue. All receptors derive from a person aged 30 to 40 with breast cancer.

The chain is built from TRBV5-6 and TRBJ1-2, with D perhaps matching TRBD1 (6 bases). This CDR3 spans 17 amino acids. Germline values: CDR1 SGHDT, CDR2 YYEEEE. The V gene lost 2 bases and the J gene lost 4 bases, with 21 bases spanning the gap. The CDR3 loop is CASSFGGDSQGGYGYTF. The CDR3 coding sequence is TGTGCCAGCAGCTTTGGGGGGGACTCACAGGGAGGCTATGGCTACACCTTC.

This chain links TRBV30 with TRBJ1-2, with 7 bases matching TRBD1. The ends lost 4 bases at V and 3 bases at J; junction bases unmatched: 8. The CDR3 length is 14 residues. Germline V gene lookup returns CDR1 GTSNPN and CDR2 SVGIG (reference sequence). CDR3 sequence reads: CAWTGGPSYYGYTF. The CDR3 DNA follows: TGTGCCTGGACAGGGGGTCCCTCTTACTATGGCTACACCTTC.

This clone was found a few times. The rearrangement uses TRBV18 and TRBJ1-2; D is undetermined. This CDR3 has 14 amino acids. Germline CDR1 reads KGHSH; CDR2 reads LQKENI. V lost 1 base and J 4 bases, leaving 10 bases between the germline ends. The CDR3 is CASSPQTQPYGYTF. In DNA, the CDR3 is TGTGCCAGCTCACCACAAACACAGCCCTATGGCTACACCTTC.

The chain uses TRBV6-6 and TRBJ1-2; 7 bases are a match to TRBD1. The CDR3 loop spans 13 amino acids. Looked up from germline, CDR1 is MNHNY and CDR2 is SVGAGI (reference sequence). V lost 2 bases and J lost 8; bases outside the gene matches: 5. The CDR3, as DNA: TGTGCCAGCAGTTACGGGACAGCCCGGGGCTACACCTTC. This codes for CASSYGTARGYTF.

This clone was seen only a few times. This chain connects TRBV6-6 to TRBJ2-3, with TRBD2 matching over 7 bases. Germline CDR1 and CDR2: MNHNY and SVGAGI (reference sequence). V shed 5 bases and J 6 bases; nucleotides not matched to a gene: 11. This CDR3 is built from 15 residues. For the CDR3, the DNA is TGTGCCAGCAGTCTCAAGCGGGACCTTCTGGATACGCAGTATTTT. It codes for CASSLKRDLLDTQYF.

This chain uses TRBV18 with TRBJ2-7, with 8 bases lining up with TRBD1. Germline V CDR1 and CDR2: KGHSH, LQKENI. With V trimmed by 3 bases and J by 0 bases, 7 bases remained unmatched. CDR3 size: 16 residues. The CDR3, as DNA: TGTGCCAGCTCACCGCTGGACAGGGTCCCCTCCTACGAGCAGTACTTC. It translates to CASSPLDRVPSYEQYF. The full variable domain, in which reference TRBV18 and TRBJ2-7 provide the parts outside the CDR3, is NAGVMQNPRHLVRRRGQEARLRCSPMKGHSHVYWYRQLPEEGLKFMVYLQKENIIDESGMPKERFSAEFPKEGPSILRIQQVVRGDSAAYFCASSPLDRVPSYEQYFGPGTRLTVT.

The chain employs TRBV4-1 and TRBJ1-1; D is unresolved. CDR1 is MGHRA and CDR2 is YSYEKL in the germline V gene. This CDR3 is 17 amino acids long. Trimming removed 0 bases at V and 3 bases at J, with 17 bases between. CDR3 DNA sequence: TGCGCCAGCAGCCAAGAGCAATTCCGACCACGGGACACTGAAGCTTTCTTT. It codes for CASSQEQFRPRDTEAFF.

The chain links TRBV7-8 to TRBJ2-2; no clear D gene. The CDR3 totals 14 residues. Trimming shortened V by 7 bases and J by 1 base, and 10 bases separated the two germline ends. The germline CDR1 and CDR2 sequences are SGHVS and FQNEAQ. In DNA, the CDR3 is TGTGCCAGCAAAAAACTATGGAACACCGGGGAGCTGTTTTTT. Residues: CASKKLWNTGELFF.

This clone appeared a few times. The chain combines TRBV7-9 with TRBJ2-2; 9 bases are a match to TRBD2. Germline CDR1 reads SEHNR; CDR2 reads FQNEAQ (reference sequence). This CDR3 has 15 amino acids. With 6 bases clipped from V and 5 bases from J, the junction kept 7 bases outside the gene matches. This CDR3 reads CASRISGRLTGELFF. The CDR3 region has the DNA TGTGCCAGCAGAATTAGCGGGAGATTAACCGGGGAGCTGTTTTTT.

This clone was seen a few times. The V call is TRBV10-3, the J call TRBJ2-1; the D gene is possibly TRBD1 (6 bases). The V and J ends lost 8 bases and 3 bases respectively, with 20 bases between them. The CDR3 sequence is 16 residues long. The germline CDR1 and CDR2 sequences are ENHRY and SYGVKD. DNA for the CDR3: TGTGCCATCCGCGATAGCCAAGGGGGTAGCTACAATGAGCAGTTCTTC. The encoded protein is CAIRDSQGGSYNEQFF.

The rearrangement joins TRBV11-3 to TRBJ1-4; D remains unclear. The CDR3 length is 12 residues. Trimming stripped 7 bases from V and 7 bases from J, with 10 bases between. Germline CDR1 reads SGHNT; CDR2 reads YENEEA. The CDR3 DNA sequence: TGTGCCAGCAAAAGAGATTTTGAAAAACTGTTTTTT. Protein: CASKRDFEKLFF.

The gene calls are TRBV29-1 and TRBJ2-7, with D tentatively TRBD1 or TRBD2 (5 bases each). CDR1 is SQVTM and CDR2 is ANQGSEA in the germline V gene. V was pared by 7 bases and J by 4 bases, with 20 bases between. There are 14 residues in the CDR3. CDR3 nucleotide sequence: TGCAGCGCCATAAAAAACCGGGACGGTTACGAGCAGTACTTC. Translation gives CSAIKNRDGYEQYF.

Only one count was recorded for this clone. V usage is TRBV29-1 and J usage is TRBJ2-1, with D hard to call. Trimming left V 7 bases short and J 0 bases short, with 4 bases between. Germline CDR1 reads SQVTM; CDR2 reads ANQGSEA. This CDR3 is built from 11 residues. The CDR3 DNA follows: TGCAGCGAGAGCTCCTACAATGAGCAGTTCTTC. It encodes CSESSYNEQFF.

This clone was seen only once. This rearrangement joins TRBV6-5 to TRBJ1-1; no clear D. This CDR3 is 13 amino acids long. V lost 7 bases and J lost 1, with 10 bases in between. Per the germline V gene, CDR1 is MNHEY and CDR2 is SVGAGI. CDR3 DNA sequence: TGTGCCAGCATCGGCCCGGGGAACACTGAAGCTTTCTTT. Its translation: CASIGPGNTEAFF.

The CDR3 DNA sequence: TGTGCCACCAGCAGCACTAGGAGGAGTAATGAAAAACTGTTTTTT. Its protein product is CATSSTRRSNEKLFF. The chain uses TRBV15 and TRBJ1-4, with D unclear. This CDR3 has 15 residues. Trimming cost V 3 bases and J 4 bases, with 12 bases left between them. The germline gives CDR1 LNHNV, CDR2 YYDKDF (reference sequence).

By proportion, this clone is medium-sized. CDR3 bases: TGTGCCAGCAGCTGGACTAGCGGGAGCCACAATGAGCAGTTCTTC. Translation gives CASSWTSGSHNEQFF. This chain uses TRBV7-2 with TRBJ2-1; TRBD2 aligns across 13 bases. V gave up 4 bases and J gave up 5 bases; unmatched junction bases: 2. The germline V gene has CDR1 SGHTA and CDR2 FQGNSA. CDR3 length: 15 amino acids.

The chain is built from TRBV4-3 and TRBJ2-1; the match to TRBD2 covers 7 bases. The CDR3 loop spans 15 amino acids. V was pared by 1 base and J by 10 bases, with 10 bases of the junction left unmatched. Per the germline V gene, CDR1 is LGHNA and CDR2 is YSLEER. CDR3 coding DNA: TGCGCCAGCAGCCAAGGGGAGGGAGGGCCGAGGGAGCAGTTCTTC. Protein sequence: CASSQGEGGPREQFF.

This chain uses TRBV5-1 with TRBJ1-4; D is unclear. CDR1 SGHRS and CDR2 YFSETQ come from the germline V gene. Trimming stripped 3 bases from V and 0 bases from J, with 6 bases between. The CDR3 covers 14 residues. The CDR3 DNA sequence: TGCGCCAGCAGCTACTACGCAACTAATGAAAAACTGTTTTTT. Its translation: CASSYYATNEKLFF.

The chain uses TRBV29-1 and TRBJ2-5, with a tentative D call TRBD2 (5 bases). The length of the CDR3 is 14 residues. The V end was cut by 6 bases, the J end by 4 bases, with 18 bases between. CDR1 and CDR2 (germline): SQVTM, ANQGSEA. The CDR3 loop reads CSVVPGLEGETQYF. The CDR3 DNA follows: TGCAGCGTGGTCCCCGGCCTAGAGGGAGAGACCCAGTACTTC.

This rearrangement joins TRBV7-2 to TRBJ2-1, with TRBD2 as a possible D gene (6 bases). The CDR3 is 14 residues long. Germline V gene sequence: CDR1 SGHTA, CDR2 FQGNSA. V was cut by 1 base and J by 2 bases, with 6 bases left in between. CDR3 nucleotides: TGTGCCAGCAGCTTAGGACTAGCCTACAATGAGCAGTTCTTC. It encodes CASSLGLAYNEQFF.

The chain recombines TRBV11-2 with TRBJ2-7; 7 positions agree with TRBD2. The CDR3 loop spans 14 amino acids. The ends lost 3 bases at V and 0 bases at J; junction bases unmatched: 2. Germline values: CDR1 SGHAT, CDR2 FQNNGV. The CDR3 coding sequence is TGTGCCAGCAGCTTTAGCGGGCTCTCCTACGAGCAGTACTTC. Its protein is CASSFSGLSYEQYF.

This chain uses TRBV7-9 with TRBJ1-2; D is perhaps TRBD1 (6 bases). The V gene lost 1 base and the J gene lost 0 bases, with 12 bases spanning the gap. The germline V gene has CDR1 SEHNR and CDR2 FQNEAQ (reference sequence). The CDR3 is 16 residues long. CDR3 nucleotide sequence: TGTGCCAGCAGCTTAGGAGGGGGGGCCCCTAACTATGGCTACACCTTC. Residues: CASSLGGGAPNYGYTF.

This chain joins TRBV13 and TRBJ2-6; D is possibly TRBD1 (5 bases). The CDR3 is 16 amino acids. Germline lookup yields CDR1 PRHDT and CDR2 FYEKMQ (reference sequence). Trimming removed 5 bases from V and 3 bases from J, with 14 bases in between. The CDR3: CASSPTARGGANVLTF. The DNA for the CDR3 is TGTGCCAGCAGCCCGACAGCCCGAGGTGGGGCCAACGTCCTGACTTTC.

The rearrangement uses TRBV7-9 and TRBJ2-7, with 8 positions matching TRBD2. Germline-derived CDR1 and CDR2 are SEHNR and FQNEAQ (reference sequence). The CDR3 is 18 amino acids. V lost 3 bases, J lost 2 bases, and 15 bases stayed unmatched. The CDR3 here is CASSFRTSGLAIAYEQYF. The DNA of the CDR3 is TGTGCCAGCAGCTTTCGTACTTCAGGACTAGCTATCGCCTACGAGCAGTACTTC.

The V call is TRBV5-1, the J call TRBJ2-7; D is possibly TRBD1 or TRBD2 (5 bases each). Trimming took 3 bases from V and 0 from J, leaving 16 bases between them. The CDR3 consists of 16 residues. Germline CDR1 is SGHRS and CDR2 is YFSETQ. CDR3 in DNA: TGCGCCAGCAGCTGGGCCGGGACGATGAGCTCCTACGAGCAGTACTTC. This encodes CASSWAGTMSSYEQYF.

The chain links TRBV7-2 to TRBJ2-3; no reliable D call. Trimming removed 5 bases from V and 5 bases from J, with 11 bases in between. The CDR3 sequence is 13 residues long. The V gene's germline CDR1 is SGHTA and CDR2 FQGNSA. The chain's CDR3 is CASSPGRRDTQYF. In DNA, the CDR3 is TGTGCCAGCAGCCCCGGACGGCGAGATACGCAGTATTTT. Variable domain in full (rest from reference TRBV7-2 and TRBJ2-3): GAGVSQSPSNKVTEKGKDVELRCDPISGHTALYWYRQSLGQGLEFLIYFQGNSAPDKSGLPSDRFSAERTGGSVSTLTIQRTQQEDSAVYLCASSPGRRDTQYFGPGTRLTVL.

V gene TRBV19 combines with J gene TRBJ2-5; 9 bases match TRBD2. The CDR3 runs 16 residues. V shed 6 bases and J 6 bases; nucleotides not matched to a gene: 14. The germline CDR1 and CDR2 sequences are LNHDA and SQIVND (reference sequence). The CDR3 sequence is CASSQGSGRNGKTQYF. CDR3 bases: TGTGCCAGTAGCCAAGGTAGCGGGAGAAACGGAAAGACCCAGTACTTC. Based on the CDR3 plus reference TRBV19 and TRBJ2-5, the full variable domain is DGGITQSPKYLFRKEGQNVTLSCEQNLNHDAMYWYRQDPGQGLRLIYYSQIVNDFQKGDIAEGYSVSREKKESFPLTVTSAQKNPTAFYLCASSQGSGRNGKTQYFGPGTRLLVL.

This clone was detected only once. The chain carries TRBV4-3 and TRBJ2-3; the match to TRBD2 covers 11 bases. The CDR3 contains 16 residues. V trimming: 4 bases; J trimming: 1 base; junction bases outside the gene matches: 4. The V gene's germline CDR1 is LGHNA and CDR2 YSLEER. This CDR3 is CASSREGLAGTDTQYF. The CDR3 DNA reads TGCGCCAGCAGCCGAGAGGGACTAGCGGGCACAGATACGCAGTATTTT.

The rearrangement joins TRBV7-2 to TRBJ2-1; TRBD2 aligns across 13 bases. Germline CDR1 reads SGHTA; CDR2 reads FQGNSA. The CDR3 is 13 amino acids. CDR3 loop: CATGTSGTGEQFF. CDR3 DNA: TGTGCTACCGGGACTAGCGGGACGGGTGAGCAGTTCTTC.

The rearrangement uses TRBV18 and TRBJ2-1, with 12 bases fitting TRBD2. J lost 0 bases, V lost 3 bases, and 6 bases had no gene match. This CDR3 is built from 18 residues. The germline CDR1 and CDR2 sequences are KGHSH and LQKENI. The CDR3 is CASSPRTSGTSSYNEQFF. In nucleotides, the CDR3 is TGTGCCAGCTCACCGCGGACTAGCGGGACTAGCTCCTACAATGAGCAGTTCTTC. The variable domain in full, completed from reference TRBV18 and TRBJ2-1, reads NAGVMQNPRHLVRRRGQEARLRCSPMKGHSHVYWYRQLPEEGLKFMVYLQKENIIDESGMPKERFSAEFPKEGPSILRIQQVVRGDSAAYFCASSPRTSGTSSYNEQFFGPGTRLTVL.

The chain is built from TRBV5-8 and TRBJ1-3, with 9 bases lining up with TRBD1. The ends lost 5 bases at V and 4 bases at J; junction bases unmatched: 7. The CDR3 length is 15 residues. CDR1 is SGHTS, CDR2 YDEGEE, per germline. The CDR3 loop reads CASRSQGAQGNTIYF. The CDR3 DNA follows: TGTGCCAGCAGATCACAGGGGGCGCAGGGAAACACCATATATTTT.

This chain links TRBV11-3 with TRBJ2-3; perhaps TRBD2 as D (5 bases). The CDR3 totals 14 residues. V shed 1 base and J shed 2 bases, with 7 bases lying between them. Germline V gene lookup returns CDR1 SGHNT and CDR2 YENEEA. CDR3 sequence (DNA): TGTGCCAGCAGCTTAGGGAGGTCCACAGATACGCAGTATTTT. This sequence encodes CASSLGRSTDTQYF.